This entry lists 8 T cell receptor beta chains sequenced from one sample in a study of blood T cell repertoires in COVID-19. The protocol was immunoSEQ multiplex PCR, while the TCRdb copy is restricted to in-frame clones and leaves out a portion. Of 120,000 to 150,000 clones in the sample, about 87% are singletons; the top ten hold 2.5% to 3%. Sequencing used peripheral blood. These receptors were collected from a human donor with COVID-19, enrolled during active disease. The donor label of this sample is uncertain.

Only a few counts were recorded for this clone. The chain is built from TRBV7-3 and TRBJ2-1; D might be TRBD1 (5 bases). The V and J ends lost 5 bases and 8 bases respectively, with 16 bases between them. The germline V gene encodes CDR1 SGHTA and CDR2 FQGTGA. The CDR3 consists of 14 residues. In DNA, the CDR3 is TGTGCCAGCAGCCCTGGTAGGGGATCGGATGAGCAGTTCTTC. It yields the protein CASSPGRGSDEQFF.

The V call is TRBV7-2, the J call TRBJ2-7; 8 bases fit TRBD1. Germline CDR1 reads SGHTA; CDR2 reads FQGNSA. The CDR3 contains 13 residues. V was pared by 2 bases and J by 7 bases, with 4 bases of the junction left unmatched. The CDR3 sequence: CASSLQGAREQYF. The CDR3 bases are TGTGCCAGCAGCTTACAGGGGGCGCGAGAGCAGTACTTC.

A few counts support this clone. The chain has TRBV7-9 and TRBJ1-2; weak D call: TRBD1 (5 bases). V lost 4 bases and J 9 bases, leaving 24 bases between the germline ends. The CDR3 is 16 amino acids. Germline loops: CDR1 SEHNR, CDR2 FQNEAQ (reference sequence). The CDR3 region has the DNA TGTGCCAGCAGCTCCGTAGCCCTGGACACCGTTGGGAGCTACACCTTC. Translating gives CASSSVALDTVGSYTF.

CDR3 coding DNA: TGTGCCAGCAGCTTAGGGAGGTGGACAGGCCGGAACACTGAAGCTTTCTTT. Its protein is CASSLGRWTGRNTEAFF. This sequence joins TRBV7-9 and TRBJ1-1; 7 bases match TRBD1. Germline loops: CDR1 SEHNR, CDR2 FQNEAQ (reference sequence). The CDR3 loop spans 17 amino acids. The V and J ends lost 1 base and 1 base, in that order; junction bases with no gene match: 9.

CDR3 amino acids: CASSVWTSYNSPLHF. The CDR3 nucleotides read TGTGCCAGCAGCGTTTGGACAAGCTATAATTCACCCCTCCACTTT. The V gene is TRBV7-2, the J gene TRBJ1-6, with D perhaps matching TRBD1 (5 bases). CDR3 length: 15 residues. Germline V gene lookup returns CDR1 SGHTA and CDR2 FQGNSA. Trimming stripped 5 bases from V and 3 bases from J, with 11 bases between. Combining the CDR3 with reference TRBV7-2 and TRBJ1-6 gives the whole variable domain GAGVSQSPSNKVTEKGKDVELRCDPISGHTALYWYRQSLGQGLEFLIYFQGNSAPDKSGLPSDRFSAERTGGSVSTLTIQRTQQEDSAVYLCASSVWTSYNSPLHFGNGTRLTVT.

This chain joins TRBV7-8 and TRBJ1-2, with D unclear. The V end lost 0 bases, the J end lost 1 base, and 9 bases lay between the germline ends. There are 15 residues in the CDR3. In germline, CDR1 is SGHVS, CDR2 FQNEAQ. CDR3 residues: CASSLAGDNNYGYTF. The CDR3 DNA reads as TGTGCCAGCAGCTTAGCTGGCGACAATAACTATGGCTACACCTTC. The full variable domain, completed using reference TRBV7-8 and TRBJ1-2, is GAGVSQSPRYKVAKRGQDVALRCDPISGHVSLFWYQQALGQGPEFLTYFQNEAQLDKSGLPSDRFFAERPEGSVSTLKIQRTQQEDSAVYLCASSLAGDNNYGYTFGSGTRLTVV.

The V call is TRBV5-1, the J call TRBJ2-7, with 9 bases identical to TRBD1. Germline V lookup: CDR1 SGHRS, CDR2 YFSETQ. CDR3 length: 15 residues. Trimming cost V 4 bases and J 3 bases; bases outside gene matches: 8. This chain's CDR3 is CASSTLTGGLYEQYF. CDR3 DNA: TGCGCCAGCAGCACCCTGACAGGGGGACTCTACGAGCAGTACTTC.

CDR3 in DNA: TGTGCCAGCAGTCTACTGCCGGGAGAAAAACTGTTTTTT. Translation: CASSLLPGEKLFF. J is TRBJ1-4 and V is TRBV5-5; D uncertain. Trimming stripped 5 bases from V and 8 bases from J, with 13 bases between. This CDR3 has 13 amino acids. Germline-derived CDR1 and CDR2 are SGHKS and YYEKEE (reference sequence).